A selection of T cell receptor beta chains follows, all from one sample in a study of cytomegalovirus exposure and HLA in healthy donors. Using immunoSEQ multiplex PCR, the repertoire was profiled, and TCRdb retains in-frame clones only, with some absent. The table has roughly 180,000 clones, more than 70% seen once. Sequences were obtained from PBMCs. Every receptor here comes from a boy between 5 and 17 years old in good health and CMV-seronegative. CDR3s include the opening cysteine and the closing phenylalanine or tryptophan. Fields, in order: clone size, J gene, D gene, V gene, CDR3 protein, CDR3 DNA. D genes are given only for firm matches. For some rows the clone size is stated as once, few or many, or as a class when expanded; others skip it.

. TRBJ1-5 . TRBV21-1 CASSKGQSTCYSNQPQHF TGTGCCAGCAGCAAAGGACAGTCTACTTGTTATAGCAATCAGCCCCAGCATTTT
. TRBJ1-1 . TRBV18 CASSPERGEAFF TGTGCCAGCTCACCTGAGCGGGGTGAAGCTTTCTTT
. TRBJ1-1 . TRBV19 CASNSGHPGSTEAFF TGTGCCAGTAATTCGGGCCACCCGGGGAGCACTGAAGCTTTCTTT
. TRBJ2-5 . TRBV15 CATFARHAGKETQYF TGTGCCACCTTCGCTCGACACGCGGGCAAAGAGACCCAGTACTTC
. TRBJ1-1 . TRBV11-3 CASSLGGSATEAFF TGTGCCAGCAGCTTGGGAGGGAGTGCAACTGAAGCTTTCTTT
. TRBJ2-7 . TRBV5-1 CASSFPGTSYEQYF TGCGCCAGCAGCTTTCCCGGGACAAGCTACGAGCAGTACTTC
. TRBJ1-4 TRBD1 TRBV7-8 CASSLPRTGGIVEKLFF TGTGCCAGCAGCTTACCTCGGACAGGGGGAATTGTCGAAAAACTGTTTTTT
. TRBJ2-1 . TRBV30 CAWSVVRGPYNEQFF TGTGCCTGGAGTGTAGTAAGGGGCCCCTACAATGAGCAGTTCTTC
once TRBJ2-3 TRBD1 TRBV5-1 CASRNPRDRNTDTQYF TGCGCCAGCAGAAATCCCCGGGACAGGAATACAGATACGCAGTATTTT
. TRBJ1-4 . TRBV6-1 CASSEGGGAEKLFF TGTGCCAGCAGTGAAGGGGGGGGCGCTGAAAAACTGTTTTTT
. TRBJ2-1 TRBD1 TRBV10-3 CAIRQDRDGQFF TGTGCCATCAGACAGGACAGGGATGGGCAGTTCTTC
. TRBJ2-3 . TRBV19 CASSTSGYSGDTQYF TGTGCCAGTAGTACCTCAGGGTACAGTGGAGATACGCAGTATTTT
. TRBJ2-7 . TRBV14 CASSRTAYEQYF TGTGCCAGCAGTCGGACAGCCTACGAGCAGTACTTC
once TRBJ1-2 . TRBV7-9 CASSLGGVYGYTF TGTGCCAGCAGCTTAGGTGGAGTCTATGGCTACACCTTC
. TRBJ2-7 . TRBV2 CASTPAVYEQYF TGTGCCAGCACGCCCGCGGTCTACGAGCAGTACTTC
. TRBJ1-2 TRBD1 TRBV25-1 CASSGPGQGLYYGYTF TGTGCCAGCAGTGGGCCGGGACAGGGCCTTTACTATGGCTACACCTTC
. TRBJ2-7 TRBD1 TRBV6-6 CASTPGTGGAYEQYF TGTGCCAGCACCCCCGGGACAGGCGGGGCCTACGAGCAGTACTTC
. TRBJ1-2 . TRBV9 CASSLDINYGYTF TGTGCCAGCAGCCTGGACATTAACTATGGCTACACCTTC
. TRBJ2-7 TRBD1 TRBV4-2 CASSQEKGAADEQYF TGTGCCAGCAGCCAAGAAAAGGGGGCTGCAGACGAGCAGTACTTC
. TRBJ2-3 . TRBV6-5 CASSYSVSGADTQYF TGTGCCAGCAGTTACTCAGTCTCCGGGGCAGATACGCAGTATTTT
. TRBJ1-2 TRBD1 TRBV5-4 CASSPRGAYGYTF TGTGCCAGCAGCCCCAGGGGGGCCTATGGCTACACCTTC
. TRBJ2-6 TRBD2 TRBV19 CASSSHWTSGVSSGANVLTF TGTGCCAGTAGTTCCCACTGGACTAGCGGGGTATCATCTGGGGCCAACGTCCTGACTTTC